One TCR beta chain is described in this entry. Its antigen is unknown. No much larger clone is present one base from it, and per-base qualities are unavailable. The sample comes from a study of chemoradiotherapy in HPV16-positive cancers (dated by TCRdb to about 2022). Background on the whole study: Candidate HPV-specific T-cell clones and common TCR motifs were defined by functional T-cell assays performed on cells from two HPV16-positive patients. The study asked whether T-cell immunity to the HPV oncoproteins E6 and E7 changes during chemoradiotherapy and whether this immunity affects survival. Next, the candidate HPV-specific TCRs and motifs were followed in TCR repertoires from around 92 patients with HPV-related cancers. Overall study results and their limits: Improved recurrence-free survival in HPV16-positive patients was associated with expansion of HPV-responsive T cells during chemoradiotherapy. The functional definition of HPV-specific T cells came from only a couple of HPV16-positive patients, and the survival association was reported for HPV16-positive patients. Expansion of candidate HPV-specific clones and E7-related TCR motifs was observed in the tumor microenvironment during treatment, whereas no such expansion was observed for non-HPV-specific T cells.

Libraries were prepared through the immunoSEQ multiplex PCR assay. This is the immuneACCESS table as TCRdb keeps it, with only in-frame sequences that have V and J called. A part of the clones is gone; compared with another copy, unresolved V genes explain less than half, and the rest is unexplained. The sample table records around 3,000 clones; 92% of these occur just once. The ten largest clones add up to less than 5% of the sample. Repertoires were sampled repeatedly over the course of chemoradiotherapy so that clonal expansion in the tumor microenvironment could be followed. The source is a human donor with HPV-associated anogenital cancer. The sequencing used tumor tissue, collected from a patient who underwent chemoradiotherapy.

The nucleotide sequence is given as TGCAGCGTTGAACAGGGCTGGGGAGTGAACACTGAAGCTTTCTTT. This codes for CSVEQGWGVNTEAFF. The rearranged segments are TRBV29-1 and TRBJ1-1; TRBD1 is possibly the D segment (5 matching bases). The germline V gene encodes CDR1 SQVTM and CDR2 ANQGSEA. V was cut back by 2 bases and J by 0 bases, leaving a gap of 13 bases between them. From its cysteine to its phenylalanine, the CDR3 spans 15 amino acids. CDR3 DNA is the only sequence kept; it has 45 bases, read in frame from the first base.